Listed below are T cell receptor beta chains from one sample, sequenced in a study of OX40 agonist ivuxolimab in advanced cancers. Profiling relied on immunoSEQ multiplex PCR, and the TCRdb table lists in-frame clones only, not all of them. The table lists about 82,000 clones, 70% to 90% of them singletons. The starting material was CD4+ or CD8+ T cells sorted from blood, obtained in a trial of the OX40 agonist ivuxolimab. The origin of the receptors is an adult with an advanced solid tumor such as melanoma, head and neck, liver or kidney cancer. Each CDR3 is given without its conserved first and last residue. Each record gives: J gene, V gene, CDR3 protein.

j_call: TRBJ1-5
v_call: TRBV5-8
cdr3_aa: ASSPRPEVLRPQH

j_call: TRBJ1-2
v_call: TRBV20-1
cdr3_aa: SASGGYGYT

j_call: TRBJ2-1
v_call: TRBV4-2
cdr3_aa: ASSQDLGGGALYNEQF

j_call: TRBJ1-4
v_call: TRBV7-2
cdr3_aa: ASSLVGETNEKLF

j_call: TRBJ2-4
v_call: TRBV18
cdr3_aa: ASSAGAKNIQY

j_call: TRBJ2-7
v_call: TRBV6-5
cdr3_aa: ASSYSGADPYEQY

j_call: TRBJ2-2
v_call: TRBV19
cdr3_aa: ASSDWGRSGELF

j_call: TRBJ1-2
v_call: TRBV6-6
cdr3_aa: ASSGPPDTYGYT

j_call: TRBJ2-3
v_call: TRBV7-2
cdr3_aa: ASSLLGTTDTQY

j_call: TRBJ2-7
v_call: TRBV27
cdr3_aa: ASRQQGWDSYEQY

j_call: TRBJ2-3
v_call: TRBV7-9
cdr3_aa: ASSLVRQAGTQY

j_call: TRBJ1-2
v_call: TRBV23-1
cdr3_aa: ASFRGGIESYGYT

j_call: TRBJ2-1
v_call: TRBV27
cdr3_aa: ASSQGANNEQF

j_call: TRBJ2-7
v_call: TRBV2
cdr3_aa: ASSGAYEQY

j_call: TRBJ2-5
v_call: TRBV19
cdr3_aa: ASMRTGQETQY

j_call: TRBJ2-3
v_call: TRBV7-8
cdr3_aa: ASSLRDGSTDTQY

j_call: TRBJ1-1
v_call: TRBV11-2
cdr3_aa: ASSLAPQGYTEAF

j_call: TRBJ2-1
v_call: TRBV5-1
cdr3_aa: ASSLVANRGNEQF

j_call: TRBJ1-5
v_call: TRBV19
cdr3_aa: ASTARGTHQPQH

j_call: TRBJ2-2
v_call: TRBV7-3
cdr3_aa: ASSLASPGQGAVGELF

j_call: TRBJ1-2
v_call: TRBV5-5
cdr3_aa: ASSLVGNYGYT